These 3 T cell receptor beta chains share one sample of origin, sequenced in a study of STAT3 mutations in large granular lymphocyte leukemia. Study conclusions and caveats: Every T-cell large granular lymphocyte leukemia patient had at least one immunodominant TCR beta clonotype.

The table came from immunoSEQ multiplex PCR; TCRdb's copy has only in-frame clones and leaves some out. The sample comprises 15,000 to 20,000 clones, about 92% of which are singletons, and 45% rests with the top ten. Their antigens are not known. The specimen sequenced was peripheral blood mononuclear cells. The receptors originated from a man aged 60 to 69 with T-cell large granular lymphocyte leukemia. Some clones in this sample may be carry-over from other donors' samples.

CDR3 amino acids: CASSLTSGGGWDEQFF. The CDR3 nucleotides read TGCGCCAGCAGCTTAACTAGCGGGGGGGGATGGGATGAGCAGTTCTTC. The chain joins TRBV5-1 to TRBJ2-1; 13 nucleotides match TRBD2. Germline CDR1 and CDR2: SGHRS and YFSETQ. V lost 2 bases, J lost 8 bases, and 7 bases stayed unmatched. This CDR3 comprises 16 residues.

V and J are TRBV5-1 and TRBJ2-3; 10 bases fit TRBD1. The germline CDR1 and CDR2 sequences are SGHRS and YFSETQ. With 0 bases clipped from V and 0 bases from J, the junction kept 7 bases outside the gene matches. This CDR3 contains 18 residues. The CDR3 region is CASSLGDRGPLSTDTQYF. DNA of the CDR3: TGCGCCAGCAGCTTGGGGGACAGGGGTCCCCTTAGCACAGATACGCAGTATTTT.

The chain couples TRBV10-2 to TRBJ2-7; the D gene is possibly TRBD2 (7 bases). Germline V CDR1 and CDR2: WSHSY, SAAADI. Trimming pared 3 bases from V and 7 bases from J, leaving 13 bases between. This CDR3 region has 13 residues. The CDR3 sequence: CASSDGGGGEQYF. CDR3 nucleotide sequence: TGCGCCAGCAGTGACGGGGGAGGGGGTGAGCAGTACTTC.